The sequence of this TCR beta chain was determined in a study of CD8 T cells in Susac syndrome. Negative isolation was used for CD8+ and CD4+ T cells and FACS enrichment for TEMRA cells. It was with random hexamers that about 0.45 to 1 ug RNA was reverse transcribed. TCRdb re-called the immunoSEQ multiplex PCR reads with MiXCR, one entry per CDR3 protein. The sample holds 180,000 or so distinct CDR3 sequences, around 94% seen once. Trimming pared 0 bases from V and 0 bases from J, leaving 6 bases between. Germline V gene data show CDR1 as MNHEY and CDR2 as SMNVEV (reference sequence). The CDR3 totals 15 residues.

The clonotype was recovered from a human donor with Susac syndrome. Sequenced sample: CD4+ T cells from PBMCs. The chain links TRBV27 to TRBJ1-5; D remains ambiguous. Here the CDR3 DNA reads TGTGCCAGCAGTTTATCATGGGGTAGCAATCAGCCCCAGCATTTT. Residues: CASSLSWGSNQPQHF.